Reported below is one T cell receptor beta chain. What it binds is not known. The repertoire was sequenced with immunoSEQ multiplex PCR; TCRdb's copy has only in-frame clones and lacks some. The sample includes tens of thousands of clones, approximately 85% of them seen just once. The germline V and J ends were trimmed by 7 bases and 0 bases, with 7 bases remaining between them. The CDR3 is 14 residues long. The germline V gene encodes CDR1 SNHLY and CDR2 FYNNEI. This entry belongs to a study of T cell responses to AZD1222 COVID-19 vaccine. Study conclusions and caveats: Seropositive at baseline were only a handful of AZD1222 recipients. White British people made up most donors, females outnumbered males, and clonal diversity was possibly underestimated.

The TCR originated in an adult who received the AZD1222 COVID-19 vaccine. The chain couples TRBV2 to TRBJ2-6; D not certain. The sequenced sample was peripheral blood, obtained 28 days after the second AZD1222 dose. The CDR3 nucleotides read TGTGCCAGCAATTCCCCCTCTGGGGCCAACGTCCTGACTTTC. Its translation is CASNSPSGANVLTF.